This T cell receptor (beta chain) is from a study of cytomegalovirus exposure and HLA in healthy donors. PCR was performed using 60 Vbeta and 13 Jbeta primers. Measured with immunoSEQ multiplex PCR; TCRdb has only the in-frame clones, and not every one. This sample has around 150,000 clones; roughly 70% occur once, and the top ten carry 3.1%. Overall study findings and caveats: Later analysis identified about 18,000 TCR beta sequences associated with HLA alleles, using a false discovery rate threshold of 0.05.

CDR1 is MNHEY, CDR2 SMNVEV, per germline (reference sequence). This CDR3 has 13 amino acids. V was pared by 6 bases and J by 3 bases, with 5 bases of the junction left unmatched. About this clone itself: Its antigen remains unknown.

The source is a man in his forties in good health and CMV-seronegative. The sample consisted of PBMCs. This chain links TRBV27 with TRBJ2-7, with 7 bases lining up with TRBD2. CDR3 in DNA: TGTGCCAGCAGAGAGGGACTATACTACGAGCAGTACTTC. As protein: CASREGLYYEQYF.